The 17 T cell receptor beta chains reported below all come from one sample, sequenced in a study of shared clonotypes between healthy human individuals. Assay used: immunoSEQ multiplex PCR; TCRdb lists only in-frame clones, some missing. This sample carries 950,000 to 1,100,000 clones, approximately 80% of them seen once, and the ten largest clones take roughly 0.61%. The sequencing input was memory CD4+ T cells from PBMCs. This sample's subset: CD45RA-negative fraction. These receptors all come from a man aged 18 to 29 in good health. Some clones in this sample may be carry-over from other donors' samples.

This clone was seen only a few times. Other DNA sequences in this sample translate to the same CDR3. The chain uses TRBV5-4 and TRBJ2-7; D is tentatively TRBD1 or TRBD2 (5 bases each). CDR1 SGHNT and CDR2 YYREEE come from the germline V gene (reference sequence). The CDR3 spans 13 residues. V shed 4 bases and J shed 2 bases, with 10 bases lying between them. CDR3 sequence (DNA): TGTGCCAGCAGCCCGAGGGGCCCCTACGAGCAGTACTTC. This translates into CASSPRGPYEQYF.

The chain couples TRBV11-3 to TRBJ1-3; D remains ambiguous. Germline V lookup: CDR1 SGHNT, CDR2 YENEEA. Between the trimmed V and J ends, which lost 1 base and 6 bases, there was a span of 13 bases. The CDR3 contains 15 residues. The CDR3 is CASSLVGQDENTIYF. The CDR3 DNA is TGTGCCAGCAGCTTAGTAGGGCAGGATGAAAACACCATATATTTT. Variable domain in full (rest from reference TRBV11-3 and TRBJ1-3): EAGVVQSPRYKIIEKKQPVAFWCNPISGHNTLYWYLQNLGQGPELLIRYENEEAVDDSQLPKDRFSAERLKGVDSTLKIQPAELGDSAVYLCASSLVGQDENTIYFGEGSWLTVV.

V and J are TRBV28 and TRBJ2-1; 8 bases are shared with TRBD2. This CDR3 has 14 residues. Per the germline V gene, CDR1 is MDHEN and CDR2 is SYDVKM. Trimming removed 2 bases from V and 9 bases from J; junction bases left unmatched: 6. CDR3 region: CASSLAGGFFEQFF. Written as DNA, the CDR3 is TGTGCCAGCAGTTTAGCGGGAGGTTTTTTTGAGCAGTTCTTC.

CDR3 amino acids: CASSPDPQGYGYTF. CDR3 coding DNA: TGCGCCAGCAGCCCGGACCCACAGGGCTATGGCTACACCTTC. The chain couples TRBV5-1 to TRBJ1-2, with TRBD1 as a possible D gene (6 bases). V was pared by 4 bases and J by 4 bases, with 14 bases between. Per the germline V gene, CDR1 is SGHRS and CDR2 is YFSETQ. The CDR3 sequence is 14 residues long.

The V gene is TRBV19, the J gene TRBJ1-5, with 8 bases aligning to TRBD1. The J segment lost 2 bases and the V segment lost 3 bases, leaving 3 bases of the junction unmatched. CDR1 LNHDA and CDR2 SQIVND come from the germline V gene (reference sequence). This CDR3 contains 15 residues. CDR3 coding DNA: TGTGCCAGTAGTATCCCGGGACAGGGCAATCAGCCCCAGCATTTT. Translated: CASSIPGQGNQPQHF.

V is TRBV9 and J is TRBJ2-3; D is undetermined. Germline V gene data show CDR1 as SGDLS and CDR2 as YYNGEE. V lost 4 bases and J 4 bases, leaving 10 bases between the germline ends. The CDR3 loop spans 13 amino acids. CDR3 nucleotide sequence: TGTGCCAGCAGCCTCTCGCACCCAGATACGCAGTATTTT. Residues: CASSLSHPDTQYF.

The chain recombines TRBV19 with TRBJ1-2; tentative D call: TRBD1 (5 bases). This CDR3 has 15 residues. Germline CDR1 is LNHDA and CDR2 is SQIVND (reference sequence). V gave up 11 bases and J gave up 2 bases, with 21 bases separating them. The CDR3 here is CASSQTGTENYGYTF. The CDR3 bases are TGTGCCTCATCGCAGACCGGGACGGAGAACTATGGCTACACCTTC.

This clone was seen a few times. The V gene is TRBV2, the J gene TRBJ2-4, with TRBD1 matching over 9 bases. The CDR3 consists of 15 residues. V dropped 6 bases and J dropped 6; count of bases not matched to a gene: 9. Germline-derived CDR1 and CDR2 are SNHLY and FYNNEI. CDR3: CASSLDRGKGNIQYF. The CDR3 nucleotides are TGTGCCAGCAGCCTGGACAGGGGTAAGGGAAACATTCAGTACTTC.

Worth noting for this clone: In the same sample, other DNA sequences code for this CDR3. This sequence joins TRBV15 and TRBJ2-1; maybe TRBD2 (5 bases). Germline V gives CDR1 LNHNV, CDR2 YYDKDF (reference sequence). Trimming removed 0 bases from V and 10 bases from J, with 10 bases in between. The CDR3 length is 13 residues. CDR3: CATSRDRRGEQFF. The CDR3 region has the DNA TGTGCCACCAGCAGAGATCGGCGCGGGGAGCAGTTCTTC.

The chain recombines TRBV7-9 with TRBJ2-2, with 8 bases matching TRBD2. After removal of 1 base from V and 4 bases from J, the junction contained 8 bases not matched to a gene. The germline CDR1 and CDR2 sequences are SEHNR and FQNEAQ (reference sequence). The CDR3 length is 17 residues. The CDR3 sequence is CASSLVGLAGLTGELFF. For the CDR3, the DNA is TGTGCCAGCAGCTTAGTAGGTCTAGCGGGCCTCACCGGGGAGCTGTTTTTT.

V gene TRBV25-1 combines with J gene TRBJ2-3; tentative D call: TRBD1 (6 bases). V was cut by 6 bases and J by 1 base, with 8 bases left in between. Germline assignment: CDR1 MGHDK and CDR2 SYGVNS. This CDR3 is 13 amino acids long. This chain's CDR3 is CASRDSRTDTQYF. The CDR3 nucleotides read TGTGCCAGCAGGGACAGCCGCACAGATACGCAGTATTTT.

This clone appeared a single time. The V gene is TRBV28, the J gene TRBJ2-5; 15 bases line up with TRBD2. The germline gives CDR1 MDHEN, CDR2 SYDVKM. V was pared by 6 bases and J by 4 bases, with 9 bases of the junction left unmatched. The CDR3 extends over 17 amino acids. CDR3 in amino acids: CASRREGTSGRRETQYF. The CDR3, as DNA: TGTGCCAGCAGGCGGGAGGGGACTAGCGGGAGGCGAGAGACCCAGTACTTC. Variable domain in full (rest from reference TRBV28 and TRBJ2-5): DVKVTQSSRYLVKRTGEKVFLECVQDMDHENMFWYRQDPGLGLRLIYFSYDVKMKEKGDIPEGYSVSREKKERFSLILESASTNQTSMYLCASRREGTSGRRETQYFGPGTRLLVL.

The V and J genes are TRBV29-1 and TRBJ2-2; D unresolved. Germline values: CDR1 SQVTM, CDR2 ANQGSEA. This CDR3 has 14 residues. The V and J ends lost 2 bases and 5 bases respectively, with 12 bases between them. The CDR3 is CSVEPDRITGELFF. The CDR3 coding sequence is TGCAGCGTTGAACCGGACCGGATTACCGGGGAGCTGTTTTTT.

The rearrangement uses TRBV6-5 and TRBJ1-1, with D uncertain. The CDR3 sequence is 15 residues long. Trimming took 7 bases from V and 1 from J, leaving 16 bases between them. In germline, CDR1 is MNHEY, CDR2 SVGAGI. CDR3 coding DNA: TGTGCCAGCAAGAAGGCGGTCACCGCGAACACTGAAGCTTTCTTT. Its protein product is CASKKAVTANTEAFF.

The rearrangement joins TRBV9 to TRBJ1-1, with D uncertain. Trimming took 4 bases from V and 0 from J, leaving 16 bases between them. The V gene's germline CDR1 is SGDLS and CDR2 YYNGEE. This CDR3 is 16 amino acids long. DNA of the CDR3: TGTGCCAGCAGCCCGATGGGTGGAGCCATGAACACTGAAGCTTTCTTT. It is translated as CASSPMGGAMNTEAFF.

In its sample, this clone was seen once. The chain couples TRBV12-5 to TRBJ2-6; TRBD1 is a possible D gene (6 bases). Trimming removed 3 bases at V and 0 bases at J, with 15 bases between. Germline V gene lookup returns CDR1 LGHNT and CDR2 FRNRAP. The CDR3 length is 18 residues. CDR3 in amino acids: CASGFLRDKSSGANVLTF. The CDR3 DNA reads TGTGCTAGTGGTTTCCTCCGGGACAAAAGCTCTGGGGCCAACGTCCTGACTTTC.

This chain links TRBV7-8 with TRBJ1-4; 9 nucleotides line up with TRBD1. This CDR3 contains 15 residues. CDR1 and CDR2 (germline): SGHVS, FQNEAQ. V was pared by 8 bases and J by 7 bases, with 11 bases of the junction left unmatched. The CDR3 bases are TGTGCCAGCCAAATAAACAGGGGGCTTGGTGAAAAACTGTTTTTT. Its translation: CASQINRGLGEKLFF. Together with reference TRBV7-8 and TRBJ1-4, the CDR3 gives the full variable domain: GAGVSQSPRYKVAKRGQDVALRCDPISGHVSLFWYQQALGQGPEFLTYFQNEAQLDKSGLPSDRFFAERPEGSVSTLKIQRTQQEDSAVYLCASQINRGLGEKLFFGSGTQLSVL.